This T cell receptor (beta chain) was identified during a study of T cell changes during pregnancy in multiple sclerosis. V lost 0 bases, J lost 5 bases, and 13 bases lay in between. Germline CDR1 and CDR2: LGHNA and YSLEER. The CDR3 spans 15 residues. This clone was observed a single time. The table came from immunoSEQ multiplex PCR; TCRdb's copy has only in-frame clones and leaves some out. The sample carries 45,000 to 55,000 clones, roughly 92% recorded once. Sequences were derived from peripheral blood, sampled in the third trimester of pregnancy. This receptor was taken from a female donor with multiple sclerosis, enrolled in a pregnancy study. This chain connects TRBV4-3 to TRBJ1-1; D possibly corresponds to TRBD1 (5 bases). The CDR3 sequence is CASSQEGGPRTEAFF. CDR3 bases: TGCGCCAGCAGCCAAGAGGGGGGTCCCCGGACTGAAGCTTTCTTT.